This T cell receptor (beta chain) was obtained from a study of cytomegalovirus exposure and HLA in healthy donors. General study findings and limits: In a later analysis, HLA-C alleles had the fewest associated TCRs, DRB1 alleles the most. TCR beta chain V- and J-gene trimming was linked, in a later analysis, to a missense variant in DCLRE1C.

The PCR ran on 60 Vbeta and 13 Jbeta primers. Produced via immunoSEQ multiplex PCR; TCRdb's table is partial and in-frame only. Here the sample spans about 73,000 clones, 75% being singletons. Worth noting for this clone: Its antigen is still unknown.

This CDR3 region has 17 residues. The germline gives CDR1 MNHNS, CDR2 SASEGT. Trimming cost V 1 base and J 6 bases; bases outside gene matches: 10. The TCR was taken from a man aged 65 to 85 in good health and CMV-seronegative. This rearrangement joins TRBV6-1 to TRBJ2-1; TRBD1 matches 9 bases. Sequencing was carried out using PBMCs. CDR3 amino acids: CASSEGRMGQGGNEQFF. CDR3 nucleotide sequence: TGTGCCAGCAGTGAAGGACGGATGGGACAGGGCGGCAATGAGCAGTTCTTC.